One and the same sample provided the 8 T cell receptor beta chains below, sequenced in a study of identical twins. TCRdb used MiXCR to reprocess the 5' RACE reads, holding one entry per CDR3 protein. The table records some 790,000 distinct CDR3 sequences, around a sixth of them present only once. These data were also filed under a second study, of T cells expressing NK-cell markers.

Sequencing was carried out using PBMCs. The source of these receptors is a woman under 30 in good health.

The CDR3 region has the DNA TGCAGTGCCTTAAGGGACACCAATTCACCCCTCCACTTT. This codes for CSALRDTNSPLHF. This sequence joins TRBV20-1 and TRBJ1-6; perhaps TRBD1 as D (6 bases). V was cut by 6 bases and J by 7 bases, with 13 bases left in between. Germline values: CDR1 DFQATT, CDR2 SNEGSKA (reference sequence). The CDR3 covers 13 residues.

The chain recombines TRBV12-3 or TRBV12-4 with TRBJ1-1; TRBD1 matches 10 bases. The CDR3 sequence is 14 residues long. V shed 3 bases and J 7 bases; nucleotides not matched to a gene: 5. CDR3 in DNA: TGTGCCAGCAGTTTTGACAGGGGGCGTAGTGAAGCTTTCTTT. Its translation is CASSFDRGRSEAFF.

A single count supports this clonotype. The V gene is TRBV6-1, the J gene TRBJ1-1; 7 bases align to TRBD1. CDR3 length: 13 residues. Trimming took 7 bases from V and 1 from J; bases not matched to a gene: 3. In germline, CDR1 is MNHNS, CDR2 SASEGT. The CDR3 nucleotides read TGTGCCAGCACCTGGACAGGGAACACTGAAGCTTTCTTT. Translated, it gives CASTWTGNTEAFF.

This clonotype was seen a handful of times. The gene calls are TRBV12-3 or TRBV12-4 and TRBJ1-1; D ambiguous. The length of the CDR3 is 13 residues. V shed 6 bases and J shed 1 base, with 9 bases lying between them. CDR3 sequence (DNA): TGTGCCAGCAGGTGGAAGGCGAACACTGAAGCTTTCTTT. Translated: CASRWKANTEAFF.

DNA of the CDR3: TGTGCCAGCTCTCCTCAATCGGAACAATTTCGCCCAGATACGCAGTATTTT. This encodes CASSPQSEQFRPDTQYF. The V gene is TRBV11-3, the J gene TRBJ2-3; D is uncertain. V was cut by 8 bases and J by 4 bases, with 25 bases left in between. The CDR3 length is 17 residues. CDR1 and CDR2 from the germline V gene are SGHNT and YENEEA.

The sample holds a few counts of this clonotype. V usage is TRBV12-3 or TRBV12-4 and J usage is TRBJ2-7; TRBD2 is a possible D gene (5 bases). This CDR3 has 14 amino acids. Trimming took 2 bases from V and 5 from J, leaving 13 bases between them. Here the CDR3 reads CASSLNKAEDEQYF. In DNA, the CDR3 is TGTGCCAGCAGTTTAAACAAAGCGGAGGACGAGCAGTACTTC.

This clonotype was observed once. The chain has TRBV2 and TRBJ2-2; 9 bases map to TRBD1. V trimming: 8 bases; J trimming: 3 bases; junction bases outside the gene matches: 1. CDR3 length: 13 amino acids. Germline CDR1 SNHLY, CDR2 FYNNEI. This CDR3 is CASGTGYTGELFF. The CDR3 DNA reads TGTGCCAGCGGGACAGGGTACACCGGGGAGCTGTTTTTT.

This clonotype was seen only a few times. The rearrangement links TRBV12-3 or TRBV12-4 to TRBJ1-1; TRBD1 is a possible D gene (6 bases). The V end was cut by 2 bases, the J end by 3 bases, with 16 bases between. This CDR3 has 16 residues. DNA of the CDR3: TGTGCCAGCAGTTTACCAACAGGGAAGAAGGACACTGAAGCTTTCTTT. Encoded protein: CASSLPTGKKDTEAFF.